Below are 18 T cell receptor beta chains sequenced from a single sample in a study of cytomegalovirus exposure and HLA in healthy donors. The PCR had 60 Vbeta and 13 Jbeta primers. The protocol was immunoSEQ multiplex PCR, while the TCRdb copy is restricted to in-frame clones and leaves out a portion. The sample carries 200,000 to 250,000 clones, under 70% recorded once. The sample was PBMCs. These receptor sequences come from a man between 35 and 55 years old in good health and CMV-seropositive.

This clone came up a few times. V usage is TRBV7-3 and J usage is TRBJ2-1; D may be TRBD1 (6 bases). V lost 5 bases and J lost 7, with 9 bases in between. Germline-derived CDR1 and CDR2 are SGHTA and FQGTGA. The CDR3 has 12 residues. The CDR3 region has the DNA TGTGCCAGCAGCCCCCAGGGGAATGAGCAGTTCTTC. Translation: CASSPQGNEQFF.

A few counts support this clone. The V call is TRBV6-5, the J call TRBJ1-1; D is perhaps TRBD1 (6 bases). Trimming shortened V by 7 bases and J by 4 bases, and 13 bases separated the two germline ends. CDR3 length equals 13 residues. From germline, CDR1 is MNHEY and CDR2 SVGAGI. The CDR3 spells CASTTGSFTEAFF. The CDR3 nucleotides are TGTGCCAGCACTACAGGGAGTTTCACTGAAGCTTTCTTT.

The J gene is TRBJ2-1, the V gene TRBV5-8; no definite D call. The V and J ends lost 4 bases and 9 bases respectively, with 8 bases between them. Germline V gene data show CDR1 as SGHTS and CDR2 as YDEGEE. The CDR3 spans 11 residues. The CDR3 loop is CASSKRSEQFF. The CDR3 nucleotides are TGTGCCAGCAGCAAGCGTAGTGAGCAGTTCTTC.

This clone was detected a few times. The chain recombines TRBV19 with TRBJ2-7; TRBD1 might be the D (5 bases). Trimming pared 6 bases from V and 1 base from J, leaving 10 bases between. CDR1 and CDR2 (germline): LNHDA, SQIVND (reference sequence). This CDR3 has 13 amino acids. The CDR3 bases are TGTGCCAGTAGGTCGAGACAGTCCTACGAGCAGTACTTC. This sequence encodes CASRSRQSYEQYF.

CDR3 in amino acids: CASSWGLQETQYF. The CDR3 nucleotides read TGTGCCAGCAGCTGGGGACTGCAAGAGACCCAGTACTTC. This chain links TRBV7-7 with TRBJ2-5, with a possible D match to TRBD2 (6 bases). V gave up 4 bases and J gave up 2 bases, with 8 bases separating them. Germline values: CDR1 SSHAT, CDR2 FNYEAQ (reference sequence). The CDR3 length is 13 residues.

CDR3: CASSGRTRNQPQHF. In DNA, the CDR3 is TGTGCCAGCAGCGGCAGGACAAGGAATCAGCCCCAGCATTTT. The V gene is TRBV5-8, the J gene TRBJ1-5, with D possibly TRBD1 on 5 matching bases. Germline V gives CDR1 SGHTS, CDR2 YDEGEE. The CDR3 has 14 amino acids. With 4 bases removed from V and 4 bases from J, the gap between germline ends came to 12 bases.

The V gene is TRBV18, the J gene TRBJ2-5; D not resolved. CDR3 size: 14 residues. V was shortened by 5 bases and J by 5 bases, with 15 bases between the two germline ends. Germline V gene data show CDR1 as KGHSH and CDR2 as LQKENI. This chain's CDR3 is CASSSPSLRETQYF. The DNA for the CDR3 is TGTGCCAGCTCATCCCCGAGCCTGAGGGAGACCCAGTACTTC.

On this clone itself: Other nucleotide sequences in the sample specify the same CDR3. The rearrangement links TRBV2 to TRBJ1-1, with D possibly matching TRBD1 (5 bases). V gave up 10 bases and J gave up 4 bases, with 13 bases separating them. The CDR3 extends over 12 amino acids. CDR1 is SNHLY, CDR2 FYNNEI, per germline. The DNA of the CDR3 is TGTGCCAACACGACAGCCTTCACTGAAGCTTTCTTT. Translation gives CANTTAFTEAFF.

In this sample, this clone turned up once. The chain links TRBV25-1 to TRBJ2-7; 7 bases fit TRBD2. The V gene end was trimmed by 4 bases and the J gene end by 0 bases; junction bases not matched to a gene: 3. Germline CDR1 MGHDK, CDR2 SYGVNS. The CDR3 sequence is 14 residues long. CDR3 loop: CASSGAGSSYEQYF. The CDR3, as DNA: TGTGCCAGCAGTGGAGCGGGGAGCTCCTACGAGCAGTACTTC.

The chain recombines TRBV7-6 with TRBJ2-5; D is perhaps TRBD2 (6 bases). The CDR3 is 14 residues long. V lost 5 bases to trimming and J lost 4 bases, with 14 bases between them. CDR1 SGHVS and CDR2 FNYEAQ come from the germline V gene. CDR3 DNA sequence: TGTGCCAGCAGCGTACTAGCAGGTGGAGAGACCCAGTACTTC. This encodes CASSVLAGGETQYF.

This rearrangement joins TRBV27 to TRBJ2-1; 7 bases fit TRBD2. The CDR3 consists of 17 residues. CDR1 is MNHEY and CDR2 is SMNVEV in the germline V gene (reference sequence). J gave up 11 bases and V 7 bases, and 23 bases lay outside the gene matches. The CDR3 is CASTLSGTTLTQQKQFF. CDR3 nucleotide sequence: TGTGCCAGCACCCTTTCCGGGACTACCCTCACCCAGCAGAAGCAGTTCTTC.

In its sample, this clone was seen once. The chain has TRBV5-1 and TRBJ2-3; D remains ambiguous. The CDR3 has 14 amino acids. The germline V and J ends were trimmed by 0 bases and 5 bases, with 10 bases remaining between them. Germline V gene sequence: CDR1 SGHRS, CDR2 YFSETQ. CDR3 in DNA: TGCGCCAGCAGCTTGGCCAGCGCGGAAGATACGCAGTATTTT. Translated: CASSLASAEDTQYF.

The chain employs TRBV6-6 and TRBJ2-3; tentative D call: TRBD1 (5 bases). In germline, CDR1 is MNHNY, CDR2 SVGAGI (reference sequence). The CDR3 consists of 14 residues. V was trimmed by 2 bases and J by 2 bases, leaving 8 bases between them. CDR3 in amino acids: CASSYQGITDTQYF. The CDR3 DNA is TGTGCCAGCAGTTACCAGGGAATCACAGATACGCAGTATTTT.

The rearrangement links TRBV11-2 to TRBJ1-5; D gene uncertain. CDR3 size: 13 residues. V gave up 1 base and J gave up 3 bases, with 4 bases separating them. In germline, CDR1 is SGHAT, CDR2 FQNNGV. The CDR3 sequence: CASSLAINQPQHF. The CDR3 nucleotides are TGTGCCAGCAGCTTAGCTATCAATCAGCCCCAGCATTTT.

This clone has only a few counts. The CDR3 is CASSLSGGGSGNTIYF. CDR3 nucleotides: TGTGCCAGCAGCTTGTCGGGCGGAGGGTCCGGAAACACCATATATTTT. This chain links TRBV5-6 with TRBJ1-3; unclear D gene. Germline V gives CDR1 SGHDT, CDR2 YYEEEE. V was trimmed by 1 base and J by 4 bases, leaving 15 bases between them. The CDR3 consists of 16 residues.

The chain links TRBV6-5 to TRBJ1-1; TRBD1 aligns across 7 bases. V lost 2 bases to trimming and J lost 5 bases; unmatched junction nucleotides: 11. The CDR3 contains 16 residues. In germline, CDR1 is MNHEY, CDR2 SVGAGI. CDR3 nucleotide sequence: TGTGCCAGCAGTTACGACTGGGACAGTGGGGGGACTGAAGCTTTCTTT. Translation: CASSYDWDSGGTEAFF.

The chain combines TRBV5-1 with TRBJ2-1; TRBD1 might be the D (5 bases). V lost 6 bases to trimming and J lost 4 bases, with 17 bases between them. This CDR3 contains 15 residues. The germline gives CDR1 SGHRS, CDR2 YFSETQ. CDR3 amino acids: CASNYRPDQYNEQFF. The CDR3 bases are TGCGCCAGCAATTACAGGCCGGACCAATACAATGAGCAGTTCTTC.

The V and J genes are TRBV5-1 and TRBJ2-7, with 8 nucleotides matching TRBD1. Germline V gene lookup returns CDR1 SGHRS and CDR2 YFSETQ. There are 14 residues in the CDR3. Unmatched junction bases numbered 9, after V lost 4 bases and J lost 6 bases. CDR3 nucleotides: TGCGCCAGCAGCCCCGGACAGGGACATCCCGAGCAGTACTTC. It is translated as CASSPGQGHPEQYF.